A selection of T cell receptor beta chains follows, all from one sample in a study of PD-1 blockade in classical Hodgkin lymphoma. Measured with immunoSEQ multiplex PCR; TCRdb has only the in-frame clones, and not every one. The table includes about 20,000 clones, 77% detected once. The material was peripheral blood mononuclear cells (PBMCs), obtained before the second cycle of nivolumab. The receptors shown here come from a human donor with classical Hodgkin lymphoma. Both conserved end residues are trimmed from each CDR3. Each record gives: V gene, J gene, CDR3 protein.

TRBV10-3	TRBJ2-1	AISDLSGGYNEQF
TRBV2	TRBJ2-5	ASTQKETQY
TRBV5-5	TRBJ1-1	ASSQYVNTEAF
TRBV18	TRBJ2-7	ASSRGRGPELEQY
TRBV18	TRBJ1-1	ASSPRLEVNTEAF
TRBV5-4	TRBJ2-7	ASSLVDRGDEQY
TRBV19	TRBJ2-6	ASSIEGRANVLT
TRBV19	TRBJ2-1	ASSKRGSVDEQF
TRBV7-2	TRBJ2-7	ASSRDSPYEQY
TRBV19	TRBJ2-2	ASSTPGGWNTGELF
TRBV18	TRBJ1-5	ASSPSGDLPQH
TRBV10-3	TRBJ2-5	AISDWTSGYQETQY
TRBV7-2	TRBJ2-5	ASSFTDQETQY
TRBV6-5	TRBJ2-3	ASSYGGRAANTQY
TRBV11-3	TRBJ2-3	ASSWRATDTQY
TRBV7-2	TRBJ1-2	ASSFPGQGAGGYT
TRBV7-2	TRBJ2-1	ASSPYNEQF
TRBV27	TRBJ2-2	ASRYHRGWTGELF
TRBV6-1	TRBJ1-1	AGIRQGIMNTEAF
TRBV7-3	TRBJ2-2	ASSLNRVNTGELF
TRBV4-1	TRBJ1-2	ASSQDGNYGYT
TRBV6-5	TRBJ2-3	ASSTGYPHTDTQY
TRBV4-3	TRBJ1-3	ASSQGTEPGSGNTIY
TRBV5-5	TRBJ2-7	ASSPLTGLPYEQY
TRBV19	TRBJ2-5	ASSATSGIVKTQY
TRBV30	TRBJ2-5	AWSGTGGREETQY
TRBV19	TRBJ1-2	ASHGERANYGYT
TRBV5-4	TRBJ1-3	ASSLSGGSGNTIY
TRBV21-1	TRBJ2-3	RGGKDTQY
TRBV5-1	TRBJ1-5	ASSLTGGAGQPQH
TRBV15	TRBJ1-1	ATSRGGTEAF
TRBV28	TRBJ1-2	ASSFQETPMNYGYT
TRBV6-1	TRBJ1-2	ASSEFLGRAYGYT
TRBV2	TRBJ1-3	AGQGVSGNTIY
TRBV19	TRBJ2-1	ASSRLAGDNEQF
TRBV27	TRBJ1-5	ASSLTGIAYSNQPQH
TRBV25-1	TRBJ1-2	ASSPWTGGTYGYT
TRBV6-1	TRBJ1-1	ASITGLLEAF
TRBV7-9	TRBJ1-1	ASSSKGYTEAF
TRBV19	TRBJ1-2	ASSIASRGGYT
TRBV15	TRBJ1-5	ATSRKGGGQPQH
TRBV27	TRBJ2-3	ATKEADTQY
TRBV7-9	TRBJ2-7	ASSLYRDRGVGEQY
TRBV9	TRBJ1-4	ASSPRGMLREKLF
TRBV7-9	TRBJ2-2	ASSLVTGELF
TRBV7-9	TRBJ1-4	ASSKQGIKEKLF
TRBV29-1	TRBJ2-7	SVGTSAWSEQY
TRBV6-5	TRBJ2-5	ASRETGQETQY
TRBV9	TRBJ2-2	ASSVASGGLTGELF
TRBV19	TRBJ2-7	ASSIYPGTANEQY
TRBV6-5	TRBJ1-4	ASSLGESATNEKLF
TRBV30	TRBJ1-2	AWSTDRGTYGYT
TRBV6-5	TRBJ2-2	ASSYEGGTGELF
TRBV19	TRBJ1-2	ASSMVAGQSNYGYT
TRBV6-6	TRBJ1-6	ASSERGKSPLH
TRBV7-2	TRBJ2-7	ASSQRQGRVYEQY
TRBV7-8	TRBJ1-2	ASSFHRGQYGYT
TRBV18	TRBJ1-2	ASSPQTNYGYT
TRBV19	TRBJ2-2	ASSGSPYGELF